This TCR beta chain was sequenced during a study of T-cell memory formation after mild COVID-19. TCRdb independently ran MiXCR on the 5' RACE reads; one entry per CDR3 protein. Among some 82,000 distinct CDR3 sequences listed, 13% were seen once. This clonotype occurred a few times. The CDR3 sequence is 15 residues long. V lost 3 bases and J 5 bases, leaving 15 bases between the germline ends. Per the germline V gene, CDR1 is LGHNA and CDR2 is YSLEER. Sequenced sample: PBMCs or a T cell subset sorted from them (not recorded which). The sequence was collected from a man aged 18 to 29 who had mild COVID-19 (a few samples of this study predate the infection). Cell type and time point are not known. V usage is TRBV4-3 and J usage is TRBJ2-3, with D perhaps TRBD2 (5 bases). The CDR3: CASSHEGDWKDTQYF. DNA of the CDR3: TGCGCCAGCAGCCACGAGGGCGATTGGAAAGATACGCAGTATTTT.